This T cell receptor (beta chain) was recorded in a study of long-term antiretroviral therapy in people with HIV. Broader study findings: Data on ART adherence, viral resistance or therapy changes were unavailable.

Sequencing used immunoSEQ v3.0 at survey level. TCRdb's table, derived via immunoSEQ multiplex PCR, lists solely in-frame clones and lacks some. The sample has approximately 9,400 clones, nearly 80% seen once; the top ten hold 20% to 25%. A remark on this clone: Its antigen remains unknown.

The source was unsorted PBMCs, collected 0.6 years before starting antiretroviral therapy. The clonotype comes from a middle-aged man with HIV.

CDR3 nucleotide sequence: TGTGCCAGCAGCGTAGAGGCCAGTGATTATGGCTACACCTTC. Its translation is CASSVEASDYGYTF. V gene TRBV9 combines with J gene TRBJ1-2; no clear D. The CDR3 loop spans 14 amino acids. CDR1 is SGDLS, CDR2 YYNGEE, per germline. The V end was cut by 0 bases, the J end by 5 bases, with 11 bases between.